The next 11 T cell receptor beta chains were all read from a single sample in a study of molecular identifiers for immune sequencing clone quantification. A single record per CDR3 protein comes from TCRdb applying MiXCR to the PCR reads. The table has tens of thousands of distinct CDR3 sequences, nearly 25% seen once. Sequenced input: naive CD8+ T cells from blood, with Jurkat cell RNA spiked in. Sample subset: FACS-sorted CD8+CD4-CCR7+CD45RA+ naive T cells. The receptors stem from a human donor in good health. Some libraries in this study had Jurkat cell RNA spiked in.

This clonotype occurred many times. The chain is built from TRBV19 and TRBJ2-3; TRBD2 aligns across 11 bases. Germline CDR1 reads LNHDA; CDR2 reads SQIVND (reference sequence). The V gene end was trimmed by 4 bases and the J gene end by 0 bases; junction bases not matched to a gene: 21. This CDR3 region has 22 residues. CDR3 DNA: TGTGCCAGTAGTACCCCACCGAATCTAGCGGGAGGCCCGGACCCTAGCACAGATACGCAGTATTTT. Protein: CASSTPPNLAGGPDPSTDTQYF.

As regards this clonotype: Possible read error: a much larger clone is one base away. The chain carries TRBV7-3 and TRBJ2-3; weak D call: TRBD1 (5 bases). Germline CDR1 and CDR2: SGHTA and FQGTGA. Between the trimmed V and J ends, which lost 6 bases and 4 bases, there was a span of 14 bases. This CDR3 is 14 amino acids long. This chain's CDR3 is CASSSIGVPDTQYF. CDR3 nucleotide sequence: TGTGCCAGCAGTTCGATAGGGGTCCCAGATACGCAGTATTTT.

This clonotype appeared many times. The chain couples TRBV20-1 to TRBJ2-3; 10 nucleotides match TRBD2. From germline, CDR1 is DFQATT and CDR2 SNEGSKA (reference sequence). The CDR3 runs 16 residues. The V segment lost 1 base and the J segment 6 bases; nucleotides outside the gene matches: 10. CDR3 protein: CSARGVPSGGLDTQYF. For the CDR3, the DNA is TGCAGTGCTAGAGGGGTGCCTAGCGGGGGTTTGGATACGCAGTATTTT.

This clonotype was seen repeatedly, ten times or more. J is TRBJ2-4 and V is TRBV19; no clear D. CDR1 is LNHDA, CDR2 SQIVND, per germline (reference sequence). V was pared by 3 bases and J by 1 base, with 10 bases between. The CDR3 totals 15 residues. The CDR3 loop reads CASSIGTRAKNIQYF. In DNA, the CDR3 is TGTGCCAGTAGTATCGGAACGAGGGCCAAAAACATTCAGTACTTC.

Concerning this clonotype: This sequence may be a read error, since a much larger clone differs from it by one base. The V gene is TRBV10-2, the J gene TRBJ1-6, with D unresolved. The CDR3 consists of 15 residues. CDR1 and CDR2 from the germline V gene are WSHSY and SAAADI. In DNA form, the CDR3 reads TGCGCCAGCAGTGATTTGGGCCTCTATAATACACCCCTCCACTTT. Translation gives CASSDLGLYNTPLHF.

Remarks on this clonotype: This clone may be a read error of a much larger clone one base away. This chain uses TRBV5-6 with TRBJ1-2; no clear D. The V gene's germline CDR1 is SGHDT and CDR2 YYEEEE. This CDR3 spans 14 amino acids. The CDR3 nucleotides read TGTACCAGCAGCTTGGAGAGCAGCAACTATGGCTACACCTTC. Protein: CTSSLESSNYGYTF. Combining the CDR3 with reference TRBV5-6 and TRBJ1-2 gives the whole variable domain DAGVTQSPTHLIKTRGQQVTLRCSPKSGHDTVSWYQQALGQGPQFIFQYYEEEERQRGNFPDRFSGHQFPNYSSELNVNALLLGDSALYLCTSSLESSNYGYTFGSGTRLTVV.

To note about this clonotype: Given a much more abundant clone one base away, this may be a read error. In DNA form, the CDR3 reads TGTGCCAGCAGCACTGCAGGGGGCACGGACACTGAAGCTTTCTTT. It specifies CASSTAGGTDTEAFF. The genes are TRBV3-1 and TRBJ1-1; TRBD1 agrees at 8 bases. The germline CDR1 and CDR2 sequences are LGHDT and YNNKEL (reference sequence). The CDR3 runs 15 residues. Trimming removed 5 bases from V and 3 bases from J; junction bases left unmatched: 8.

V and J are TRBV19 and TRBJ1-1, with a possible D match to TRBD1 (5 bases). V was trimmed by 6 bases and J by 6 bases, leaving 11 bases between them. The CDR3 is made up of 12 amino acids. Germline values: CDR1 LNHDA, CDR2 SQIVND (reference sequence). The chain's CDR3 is CASSRGAPEAFF. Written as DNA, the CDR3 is TGTGCCAGTAGCCGAGGGGCCCCTGAAGCTTTCTTT.

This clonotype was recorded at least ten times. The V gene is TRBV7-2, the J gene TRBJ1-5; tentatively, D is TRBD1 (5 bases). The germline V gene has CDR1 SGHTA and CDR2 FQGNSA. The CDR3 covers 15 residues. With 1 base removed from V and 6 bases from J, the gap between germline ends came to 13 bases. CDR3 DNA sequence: TGTGCCAGCAGCTTAGGGTCAGGGACGATTCAGCCCCAGCATTTT. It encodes CASSLGSGTIQPQHF. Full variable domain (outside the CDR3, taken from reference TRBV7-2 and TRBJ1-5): GAGVSQSPSNKVTEKGKDVELRCDPISGHTALYWYRQSLGQGLEFLIYFQGNSAPDKSGLPSDRFSAERTGGSVSTLTIQRTQQEDSAVYLCASSLGSGTIQPQHFGDGTRLSIL.

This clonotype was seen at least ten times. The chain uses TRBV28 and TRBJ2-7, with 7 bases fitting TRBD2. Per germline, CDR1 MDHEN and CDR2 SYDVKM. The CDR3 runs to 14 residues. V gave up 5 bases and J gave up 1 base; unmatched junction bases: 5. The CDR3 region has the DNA TGTGCCAGCAGTAGCGGGACTGAATCCTACGAGCAGTACTTC. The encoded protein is CASSSGTESYEQYF.

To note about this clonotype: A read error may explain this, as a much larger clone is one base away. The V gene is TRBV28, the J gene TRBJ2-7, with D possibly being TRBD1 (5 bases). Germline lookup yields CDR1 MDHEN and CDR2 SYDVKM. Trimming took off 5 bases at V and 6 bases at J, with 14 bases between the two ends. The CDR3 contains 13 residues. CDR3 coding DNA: TGTGCCAGCAGTCTTTCTGGGGCGATCGAGCAGTACTTC. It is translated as CASSLSGAIEQYF. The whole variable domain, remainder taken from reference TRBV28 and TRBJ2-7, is DVKVTQSSRYLVKRTGEKVFLECVQDMDHENMFWYRQDPGLGLRLIYFSYDVKMKEKGDIPEGYSVSREKKERFSLILESASTNQTSMYLCASSLSGAIEQYFGPGTRLTVT.